What follows are 26 T cell receptor beta chains derived from one specimen sequenced in a study of beta chain features in type 1 diabetes. What was sequenced were expressed TCRB transcripts, since all of the isolated RNA had been reverse transcribed. Sequenced by immunoSEQ multiplex PCR; TCRdb stores in-frame clones only, minus some. The table records about 260,000 clones, approximately 70% of them present only once. Specimen: naive CD4+ T cells from blood. The receptors come from a man aged 25 to 40 in good health.

The V and J genes are TRBV9 and TRBJ2-3; D is unclear. V dropped 0 bases and J dropped 4 bases, with 12 bases sitting between them. The CDR3 extends over 15 amino acids. Germline V gene sequence: CDR1 SGDLS, CDR2 YYNGEE. The CDR3 is CASSVEGRDPDTQYF. Here the CDR3 DNA reads TGTGCCAGCAGCGTAGAAGGTAGGGATCCAGATACGCAGTATTTT. The full variable domain, completed using reference TRBV9 and TRBJ2-3, is DSGVTQTPKHLITATGQRVTLRCSPRSGDLSVYWYQQSLDQGLQFLIQYYNGEERAKGNILERFSAQQFPDLHSELNLSSLELGDSALYFCASSVEGRDPDTQYFGPGTRLTVL.

The chain has TRBV6-5 and TRBJ2-1, with a possible D match to TRBD2 (6 bases). The CDR3 has 13 amino acids. The germline V gene encodes CDR1 MNHEY and CDR2 SVGAGI. The V end was cut by 4 bases, the J end by 8 bases, with 12 bases between. CDR3 bases: TGTGCCAGCAGTTCAGCACTAGCCCATGAGCAGTTCTTC. Translated: CASSSALAHEQFF.

V and J are TRBV30 and TRBJ2-7; the match to TRBD1 covers 11 bases. The CDR3 is made up of 17 amino acids. Germline trimming cut 3 bases from V and 2 bases from J; bases unmatched to any gene: 12. CDR1 and CDR2 from the germline V gene are GTSNPN and SVGIG (reference sequence). Written as DNA, the CDR3 is TGTGCCTGGAGGAGGACAGGGGGCCCCCGGCGCGCCTACGAGCAGTACTTC. Its protein product is CAWRRTGGPRRAYEQYF. The entire variable domain, with the rest obtained from reference TRBV30 and TRBJ2-7, is as follows: SQTIHQWPATLVQPVGSPLSLECTVEGTSNPNLYWYRQAAGRGLQLLFYSVGIGQISSEVPQNLSASRPQDRQFILSSKKLLLSDSGFYLCAWRRTGGPRRAYEQYFGPGTRLTVT.

The chain combines TRBV9 with TRBJ2-5, with TRBD1 matching over 10 bases. The germline V gene encodes CDR1 SGDLS and CDR2 YYNGEE. V gave up 3 bases and J gave up 4 bases; unmatched junction bases: 6. This CDR3 comprises 15 residues. CDR3 protein: CASSATTGGRETQYF. The CDR3 bases are TGTGCCAGCAGCGCAACGACAGGGGGCAGAGAGACCCAGTACTTC.

The rearrangement uses TRBV5-1 and TRBJ2-3; D is possibly TRBD2 (5 bases). The V and J ends lost 0 bases and 5 bases respectively, with 7 bases between them. Germline V lookup: CDR1 SGHRS, CDR2 YFSETQ. This CDR3 is built from 13 residues. CDR3 loop: CASSLVRGDTQYF. DNA of the CDR3: TGCGCCAGCAGCTTGGTTCGGGGAGATACGCAGTATTTT.

To note about this clone: The junction does not match germline at one end; this may be a read error. This chain links TRBV29-1 with TRBJ2-1, with TRBD2 as a possible D gene (6 bases). The germline CDR1 and CDR2 sequences are SQVTM and ANQGSEA. This CDR3 region has 12 residues. The CDR3, as DNA: TGCAGCGGTGAAGACGCAGGGAGGGAGCAGTTCTTC. It translates to CSGEDAGREQFF.

This clone turned up a few times. V and J are TRBV2 and TRBJ2-4; D is perhaps TRBD1 (6 bases). This CDR3 has 16 amino acids. The V gene lost 4 bases and the J gene lost 7 bases, with 20 bases spanning the gap. Germline V gene lookup returns CDR1 SNHLY and CDR2 FYNNEI. Written as DNA, the CDR3 is TGTGCCAGCAGTGCCGAGTCCAGGGGCACCGGGAACATTCAGTACTTC. Protein product: CASSAESRGTGNIQYF.

The chain couples TRBV14 to TRBJ1-2; the match to TRBD1 covers 8 bases. Germline V lookup: CDR1 SGHDN, CDR2 FVKESK. This CDR3 region has 15 residues. V shed 6 bases, J shed 4 bases, and the junction held 10 bases outside the gene matches. CDR3 residues: CASSRGQGWSYGYTF. The DNA of the CDR3 is TGTGCCAGCAGTCGCGGACAGGGTTGGTCCTATGGCTACACCTTC.

The V call is TRBV14, the J call TRBJ2-5, with D maybe TRBD1 (6 bases). Germline V gene lookup returns CDR1 SGHDN and CDR2 FVKESK. Trimming stripped 1 base from V and 2 bases from J, with 11 bases between. The CDR3 totals 15 residues. The CDR3: CASSQGGRSQETQYF. The CDR3, as DNA: TGTGCCAGCAGCCAAGGGGGGCGATCACAAGAGACCCAGTACTTC.

V is TRBV20-1 and J is TRBJ1-2; unclear D gene. Germline V gene lookup returns CDR1 DFQATT and CDR2 SNEGSKA (reference sequence). V was cut by 6 bases and J by 8 bases, with 13 bases left in between. The CDR3 runs 11 residues. CDR3 amino acids: CSASSMGGYTF. CDR3 DNA: TGCAGTGCCAGTTCCATGGGAGGCTACACCTTC.

This chain joins TRBV7-2 and TRBJ2-6; 12 bases line up with TRBD2. The CDR3 has 18 amino acids. Germline V gene lookup returns CDR1 SGHTA and CDR2 FQGNSA. Unmatched junction bases numbered 6, after V lost 5 bases and J lost 1 base. This CDR3 reads CASSPRLAGESGANVLTF. CDR3 coding DNA: TGTGCCAGCAGCCCCCGACTAGCGGGGGAATCTGGGGCCAACGTCCTGACTTTC.

In DNA form, the CDR3 reads TGCGCCAGCAGCCTAGCGGTTTACCAAGAGACCCAGTACTTC. Residues: CASSLAVYQETQYF. The J gene is TRBJ2-5, the V gene TRBV4-3; weak D call: TRBD2 (6 bases). The CDR3 runs to 14 residues. Trimming stripped 4 bases from V and 0 bases from J, with 9 bases between. CDR1 LGHNA and CDR2 YSLEER come from the germline V gene.

This rearrangement joins TRBV29-1 to TRBJ2-5; 9 bases align to TRBD1. This CDR3 region has 13 residues. Germline V gene lookup returns CDR1 SQVTM and CDR2 ANQGSEA. V shed 7 bases, J shed 5 bases, and the junction held 8 bases outside the gene matches. For the CDR3, the DNA is TGCAGCGCCGGAACAGGGGGCCGGGAGACCCAGTACTTC. Its translation: CSAGTGGRETQYF.

The chain has TRBV30 and TRBJ2-6; D might be TRBD2 (5 bases). V gave up 5 bases and J gave up 0 bases, with 11 bases separating them. This CDR3 is built from 15 residues. CDR1 is GTSNPN, CDR2 SVGIG, per germline (reference sequence). The CDR3 reads CAWELGLSGANVLTF. The CDR3 DNA is TGTGCCTGGGAACTAGGGCTCTCTGGGGCCAACGTCCTGACTTTC. The variable domain in full, completed from reference TRBV30 and TRBJ2-6, reads SQTIHQWPATLVQPVGSPLSLECTVEGTSNPNLYWYRQAAGRGLQLLFYSVGIGQISSEVPQNLSASRPQDRQFILSSKKLLLSDSGFYLCAWELGLSGANVLTFGAGSRLTVL.

The chain couples TRBV30 to TRBJ2-1; weak D call: TRBD2 (6 bases). CDR1 and CDR2 (germline): GTSNPN, SVGIG (reference sequence). V was cut by 5 bases and J by 8 bases, with 16 bases left in between. There are 13 residues in the CDR3. The CDR3 DNA sequence: TGTGCCTGGGGGGGAGGTATGGCCGATGAGCAGTTCTTC. Protein product: CAWGGGMADEQFF.

The CDR3 DNA follows: TGTGCCAGCAGCATCGGAGGGCGAGAAAAACTGTTTTTT. Protein: CASSIGGREKLFF. The chain recombines TRBV7-2 with TRBJ1-4; no firm D call. Germline V lookup: CDR1 SGHTA, CDR2 FQGNSA. Trimming removed 5 bases from V and 8 bases from J, with 12 bases in between. This CDR3 has 13 residues.

In this sample, this clone turned up once. The genes are TRBV13 and TRBJ2-3, with 7 bases matching TRBD2. The germline CDR1 and CDR2 sequences are PRHDT and FYEKMQ (reference sequence). This CDR3 region has 15 residues. Trimming at V came to 7 bases and at J to 0 bases, leaving 7 bases not matched to a gene. The DNA for the CDR3 is TGTGCCAGCATCATTGGCGGGGGTAGCACAGATACGCAGTATTTT. Its protein is CASIIGGGSTDTQYF.

This clone has a handful of counts. This CDR3 reads CASSHIGDGTDTQYF. The CDR3 bases are TGTGCCAGCAGCCACATAGGGGACGGCACAGATACGCAGTATTTT. This chain joins TRBV14 and TRBJ2-3; D tentatively reads TRBD1 or TRBD2 (5 bases each). Germline-derived CDR1 and CDR2 are SGHDN and FVKESK. CDR3 length equals 15 residues. V was cut by 3 bases and J by 1 base, with 11 bases left in between.

The chain recombines TRBV6-6 with TRBJ2-5; TRBD1 agrees at 9 bases. The CDR3 sequence is 15 residues long. The germline V gene has CDR1 MNHNY and CDR2 SVGAGI (reference sequence). V was pared by 5 bases and J by 5 bases, with 9 bases of the junction left unmatched. The CDR3 protein is CASSTVRDRVETQYF. DNA of the CDR3: TGTGCCAGCAGTACCGTCCGGGACAGGGTTGAGACCCAGTACTTC.

V is TRBV2 and J is TRBJ2-7; TRBD2 agrees at 9 bases. CDR3 length equals 15 residues. Germline CDR1 reads SNHLY; CDR2 reads FYNNEI. V lost 2 bases to trimming and J lost 6 bases; unmatched junction nucleotides: 8. Here the CDR3 DNA reads TGTGCCAGCAGTGAACCCGCTAGCGGGAATCCCGAGCAGTACTTC. This codes for CASSEPASGNPEQYF. The complete variable domain, with remaining parts taken from reference TRBV2 and TRBJ2-7, reads EPEVTQTPSHQVTQMGQEVILRCVPISNHLYFYWYRQILGQKVEFLVSFYNNEISEKSEIFDDQFSVERPDGSNFTLKIRSTKLEDSAMYFCASSEPASGNPEQYFGPGTRLTVT.

This clone turned up a few times. The chain links TRBV25-1 to TRBJ2-4, with D possibly matching TRBD2 (5 bases). Per the germline V gene, CDR1 is MGHDK and CDR2 is SYGVNS. The CDR3 sequence is 12 residues long. Trimming took 5 bases from V and 8 from J, leaving 10 bases between them. This chain's CDR3 is CASSHGIDIQYF. In DNA form, the CDR3 reads TGTGCCAGCAGTCACGGGATTGACATTCAGTACTTC.

The chain employs TRBV13 and TRBJ2-3; tentative D call: TRBD2 (5 bases). There are 14 residues in the CDR3. Per the germline V gene, CDR1 is PRHDT and CDR2 is FYEKMQ (reference sequence). The V and J ends lost 2 bases and 5 bases respectively, with 11 bases between them. CDR3 DNA sequence: TGTGCCAGCAGCTTACTCCCTGAGGGAGATACGCAGTATTTT. Translating gives CASSLLPEGDTQYF. The full variable domain, with the rest looked up from reference TRBV13 and TRBJ2-3, is AAGVIQSPRHLIKEKRETATLKCYPIPRHDTVYWYQQGPGQDPQFLISFYEKMQSDKGSIPDRFSAQQFSDYHSELNMSSLELGDSALYFCASSLLPEGDTQYFGPGTRLTVL.

V gene TRBV4-1 combines with J gene TRBJ2-7; a possible D gene is TRBD1 (5 bases). Germline lookup yields CDR1 MGHRA and CDR2 YSYEKL. The CDR3 runs to 15 residues. Trimming removed 1 base from V and 3 bases from J, with 13 bases in between. In DNA form, the CDR3 reads TGCGCCAGCAGCCAAGGCCGGACATTTCTCTACGAGCAGTACTTC. Translating gives CASSQGRTFLYEQYF.

V gene TRBV29-1 combines with J gene TRBJ2-7; 8 nucleotides agree with TRBD2. There are 15 residues in the CDR3. Trimming at V came to 6 bases and at J to 4 bases, leaving 14 bases not matched to a gene. The germline CDR1 and CDR2 sequences are SQVTM and ANQGSEA. CDR3 amino acids: CSVAGTSVEVYEQYF. The DNA of the CDR3 is TGCAGCGTGGCCGGGACTAGTGTCGAGGTTTACGAGCAGTACTTC.

This clone was counted a single time. V is TRBV11-2 and J is TRBJ2-7; D not certain. Germline-derived CDR1 and CDR2 are SGHAT and FQNNGV. The CDR3 consists of 12 residues. Trimming shortened V by 6 bases and J by 5 bases, and 11 bases separated the two germline ends. CDR3 sequence (DNA): TGTGCCAGCAGAGATAGGCGGCACGAGCAGTACTTC. Translated, it gives CASRDRRHEQYF.

The chain combines TRBV7-2 with TRBJ2-7, with D unresolved. Deletions cut 1 base from V and 2 bases from J, with 6 bases between. The V gene's germline CDR1 is SGHTA and CDR2 FQGNSA. The CDR3 is 13 amino acids. The CDR3 nucleotides read TGTGCCAGCAGCTTAGTACAACCCTACGAGCAGTACTTC. Protein sequence: CASSLVQPYEQYF.